This note documents a single T cell receptor beta chain sequence. Germline CDR1 and CDR2: SQVTM and ANQGSEA. The CDR3 contains 18 residues. The V segment lost 1 base and the J segment 4 bases; nucleotides outside the gene matches: 16. The source of the sample is a study of shared clonotypes between healthy human individuals. Study-level background: A few men and two women, aged 18 to 49, were donors. CD4 naive and memory got three plates each, CD8 naive two, CD8 memory one.

Sequencing was performed with immunoSEQ multiplex PCR; in TCRdb, only in-frame clones are kept and a portion is missing. The sample records approximately 2.5 million clones, approximately 92% being singletons. Sequenced input: naive CD4+ T cells sorted from blood. The subset: CD45RA+ positively selected. This clonotype was sampled from a man aged 18 to 29 in good health. This chain links TRBV29-1 with TRBJ2-3, with TRBD2 identical over 8 bases. As DNA, the CDR3 is TGCAGCGTTGAAGGACTAGCGCACATAGGGGTCCTTGCAGATACGCAGTATTTT. Translated, it gives CSVEGLAHIGVLADTQYF.